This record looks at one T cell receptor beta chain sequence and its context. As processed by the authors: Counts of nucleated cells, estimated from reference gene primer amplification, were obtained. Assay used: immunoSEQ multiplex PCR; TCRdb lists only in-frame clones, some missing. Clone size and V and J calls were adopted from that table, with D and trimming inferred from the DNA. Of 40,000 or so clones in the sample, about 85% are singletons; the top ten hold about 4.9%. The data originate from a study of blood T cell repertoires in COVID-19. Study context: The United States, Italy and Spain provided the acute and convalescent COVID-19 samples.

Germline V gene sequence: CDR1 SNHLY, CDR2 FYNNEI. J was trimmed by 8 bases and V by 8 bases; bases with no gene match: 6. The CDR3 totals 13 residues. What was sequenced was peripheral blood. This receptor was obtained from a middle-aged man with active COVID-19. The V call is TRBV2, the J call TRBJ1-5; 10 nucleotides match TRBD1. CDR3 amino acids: CASPDRGREPQHF. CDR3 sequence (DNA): TGTGCCAGCCCAGACAGGGGGCGCGAGCCCCAGCATTTT.